A selection of T cell receptor beta chains follows, all from one sample in a study of T cell responses to AZD1222 COVID-19 vaccine. Generated by immunoSEQ multiplex PCR, the TCRdb table keeps only in-frame clones and is missing some. The sample has 150,000 to 200,000 clones, roughly 94% seen once. The starting material was peripheral blood, obtained 28 days after the second AZD1222 dose. The receptors come from an adult who received the AZD1222 COVID-19 vaccine. Both conserved end residues are part of each CDR3. The size of a clone is reported for some rows only, either as once, few or many, or as a class for expanded clones.

CDR3aa,abundance,v_gene,j_gene
CASSYSLQLQFF,NA,TRBV6-5,TRBJ2-1
CASSQRDEQFF,NA,TRBV4-2,TRBJ2-1
CASSLFKDTDQETQYF,NA,TRBV4-2,TRBJ2-5
CASSPGTVITDTQYF,NA,TRBV11-2,TRBJ2-3
CASSEQGANYGYTF,NA,TRBV2,TRBJ1-2
CASSQAASGNTDTQYF,NA,TRBV4-2,TRBJ2-3
CASTQAPGGSYNEQFF,NA,TRBV2,TRBJ2-1
CASRTTGGDNQPQHF,NA,TRBV6-5,TRBJ1-5
CATSRGGGNQPQHF,NA,TRBV15,TRBJ1-5
CASSKAPSERRTGELFF,NA,TRBV21-1,TRBJ2-2
CASSALRGGQTYEQYF,NA,TRBV6-1,TRBJ2-7
CASSRLAGGLNNEQFF,NA,TRBV5-4,TRBJ2-1
CASSQPGSYTEAFF,NA,TRBV3-1/TRBV3-2,TRBJ1-1
CASLASGNYEQYF,NA,TRBV6-5,TRBJ2-7
CASSRDTRFNYNEQFF,NA,TRBV27,TRBJ2-1
CASSEGRSTDTQYF,NA,TRBV19,TRBJ2-3
CASSYLGQGSVGELFF,NA,TRBV6-5,TRBJ2-2
CSVDRGEGNEQFF,NA,TRBV29-1,TRBJ2-1
CASSAIQAWGANVLTF,few,TRBV18,TRBJ2-6
CASSEGDEQFF,NA,TRBV6-1,TRBJ2-1
CASSLGRENEQFF,NA,TRBV11-2,TRBJ2-1
CASRGGASQETQYF,NA,TRBV5-4,TRBJ2-5
CASSPSAGSSYEQYF,NA,TRBV18,TRBJ2-7
CASSPSGTHEQYF,few,TRBV6-5,TRBJ2-7
CASSLVQGGTEAFF,NA,TRBV5-4,TRBJ1-1
CASSTGAFEKLFF,NA,TRBV6-2/TRBV6-3,TRBJ1-4
CATSSSGSWYSYNEQFF,once,TRBV15,TRBJ2-1
CASSPNGYGYTF,NA,TRBV12-3/TRBV12-4,TRBJ1-2
CASSIPGPNYEQYF,NA,TRBV5-1,TRBJ2-7
CASSLSLGSTDTQYF,NA,TRBV7-3,TRBJ2-3
CASSPLAGAGGELFF,NA,TRBV11-3,TRBJ2-2
CASSIPGTGKGYTF,NA,TRBV7-2,TRBJ1-2
CASSITGRGVSEQFF,NA,TRBV19,TRBJ2-1
CSVEGGALNTEAFF,NA,TRBV29-1,TRBJ1-1
CASSTSGKETQYF,NA,TRBV6-4,TRBJ2-5
CASSLAGRGLWETQYF,once,TRBV28,TRBJ2-5
CATSQGQETQYF,NA,TRBV24-1,TRBJ2-5
CASSLAVGGTGELFF,NA,TRBV19,TRBJ2-2
CASSSTCRLPYEQYF,NA,TRBV21-1,TRBJ2-7
CASSWHRESGELFF,NA,TRBV6-5,TRBJ2-2
CASSYPGTGDQPQHF,NA,TRBV6-5,TRBJ1-5
CATASGTSGKKETQYF,NA,TRBV10-3,TRBJ2-5
CASRRINTGELFF,NA,TRBV6-1,TRBJ2-2
CASSTTGPQHF,NA,TRBV21-1,TRBJ1-5
CASSLAGGRALETQYF,NA,TRBV7-9,TRBJ2-5
CASSFSPRIYGYTF,NA,TRBV28,TRBJ1-2
CASSLGSPSGANVLTF,NA,TRBV27,TRBJ2-6
CASSLDSLDEQYF,once,TRBV5-1,TRBJ2-7